These 15 T cell receptor beta chains were sequenced from one sample in a study of human T cells and chemical hapten exposure. MiXCR, run by TCRdb on the RACE reads, gives a single entry per CDR3 protein. Of around 260,000 distinct CDR3 sequences listed, about 9% are singletons. Indicated time point: pre-sensitization, week 0. Treatment specified: therapeutic diphenylcyclopropenone sensitization with weekly scalp DPC. Specimen: whole blood, collected in connection with sensitization to the hapten diphenylcyclopropenone (DPC). These TCRs come from a middle-aged woman with alopecia areata. Some clones in this sample may be carry-over from other donors' samples.

J is TRBJ2-1 and V is TRBV10-3, with a possible D match to TRBD2 (6 bases). CDR1 is ENHRY and CDR2 is SYGVKD in the germline V gene. This CDR3 is 16 amino acids long. Trimming stripped 10 bases from V and 7 bases from J, with 26 bases between. The CDR3 spells CATSPGGGVGFNEQFF. CDR3 sequence (DNA): TGTGCCACCTCACCCGGGGGAGGCGTCGGTTTTAATGAGCAGTTCTTC.

This clonotype occurred a few times. The rearrangement links TRBV12-3 or TRBV12-4 to TRBJ1-5; 9 bases align to TRBD1. CDR3 size: 15 residues. The trim removed 7 bases at V and 2 bases at J, leaving 6 bases unmatched. The CDR3 spells CASKEQGAGNQPQHF. As DNA, the CDR3 is TGTGCCAGCAAAGAACAGGGGGCAGGCAATCAGCCCCAGCATTTT.

This rearrangement joins TRBV28 to TRBJ1-1; 7 nucleotides match TRBD1. The germline CDR1 and CDR2 sequences are MDHEN and SYDVKM. V shed 7 bases and J 2 bases; nucleotides not matched to a gene: 7. The CDR3 runs 14 residues. The CDR3 region has the DNA TGTGCCAGCACCTCTGGGACAGTTAACACTGAAGCTTTCTTT. Translation: CASTSGTVNTEAFF.

The chain uses TRBV28 and TRBJ1-5, with 7 bases aligning to TRBD1. The V and J ends lost 6 bases and 1 base, in that order; junction bases with no gene match: 6. CDR3 length equals 15 residues. CDR1 is MDHEN and CDR2 is SYDVKM in the germline V gene. The CDR3 sequence is CASRTSRGSNQPQHF. The CDR3 coding sequence is TGTGCCAGCAGGACATCCAGGGGGAGCAATCAGCCCCAGCATTTT.

This clonotype turned up a few times. This CDR3 reads CASSLWETQYF. The CDR3 nucleotides read TGTGCCAGCAGCTTGTGGGAGACCCAGTACTTC. The V gene is TRBV7-8, the J gene TRBJ2-5; D ambiguous. Germline V gives CDR1 SGHVS, CDR2 FQNEAQ. Trimming removed 3 bases from V and 5 bases from J, with 4 bases in between. CDR3 length: 11 residues.

This clonotype was seen ten or more times. The CDR3 loop is CSFGREAAPRVQFF. The CDR3 DNA reads as TGCAGCTTTGGGCGGGAGGCCGCCCCTCGGGTGCAGTTCTTC. The rearrangement links TRBV29-1 to TRBJ2-1, with 8 bases aligning to TRBD2. The length of the CDR3 is 14 residues. V shed 8 bases and J 12 bases; nucleotides not matched to a gene: 18. Germline V gives CDR1 SQVTM, CDR2 ANQGSEA.

There are many counts of this clonotype. The chain uses TRBV13 and TRBJ2-7; 7 bases align to TRBD2. J was trimmed by 6 bases and V by 5 bases; bases with no gene match: 7. From germline, CDR1 is PRHDT and CDR2 FYEKMQ (reference sequence). The CDR3 consists of 13 residues. In DNA, the CDR3 is TGTGCCAGCAGCCGCGGGAGCTTTGCCGAGCAGTACTTC. Its protein is CASSRGSFAEQYF.

The chain carries TRBV12-3 or TRBV12-4 and TRBJ1-2; TRBD1 matches at 9 bases. The J segment lost 2 bases and the V segment lost 8 bases, leaving 12 bases of the junction unmatched. This CDR3 contains 16 residues. CDR3 nucleotides: TGTGCCAGCGGAGGGACAGGGAAGTTCCTCAACTATGGCTACACCTTC. It encodes CASGGTGKFLNYGYTF.

This clonotype has just a few counts. This CDR3 is CAISESDSRTDTQYF. In nucleotides, the CDR3 is TGTGCCATCAGTGAGTCGGACTCTCGCACAGATACGCAGTATTTT. The chain uses TRBV10-3 and TRBJ2-3; perhaps TRBD2 as D (5 bases). Trimming removed 0 bases at V and 1 base at J, with 8 bases between. CDR1 ENHRY and CDR2 SYGVKD come from the germline V gene. The length of the CDR3 is 15 residues.

The V and J genes are TRBV27 and TRBJ1-3; D call uncertain. With 4 bases removed from V and 2 bases from J, the gap between germline ends came to 15 bases. Germline loops: CDR1 MNHEY, CDR2 SMNVEV (reference sequence). The CDR3 runs to 16 residues. The CDR3 is CASSSDYRVAGNTIYF. CDR3 DNA: TGTGCCAGCAGTTCAGACTACCGAGTCGCTGGAAACACCATATATTTT.

This clonotype was counted a few times. This chain uses TRBV4-2 with TRBJ1-5, with 9 bases aligning to TRBD1. J was trimmed by 3 bases and V by 0 bases; bases with no gene match: 6. The CDR3 consists of 17 residues. The V gene's germline CDR1 is LGHNA and CDR2 YNFKEQ. The CDR3 DNA reads TGTGCCAGCAGCCAAGAGACAGGGGGTAGGGCCAATCAGCCCCAGCATTTT. It translates to CASSQETGGRANQPQHF.

This chain links TRBV2 with TRBJ2-5; D is unresolved. Germline V lookup: CDR1 SNHLY, CDR2 FYNNEI. The CDR3 is made up of 14 amino acids. Trimming took off 1 base at V and 5 bases at J, with 11 bases between the two ends. The CDR3 coding sequence is TGTGCCAGCAGTGAAGAAAGGACCAGCGAGACCCAGTACTTC. It codes for CASSEERTSETQYF.

This chain uses TRBV29-1 with TRBJ2-7, with TRBD1 matching 9 bases. CDR1 and CDR2 from the germline V gene are SQVTM and ANQGSEA. The CDR3 loop spans 13 amino acids. After removal of 6 bases from V and 0 bases from J, the junction contained 3 bases not matched to a gene. CDR3 sequence (DNA): TGCAGCGTCGAGACAGGGGGCTCCTACGAGCAGTACTTC. Translated, it gives CSVETGGSYEQYF.

This clonotype was seen only a few times. The genes are TRBV28 and TRBJ2-5; D gene ambiguous. This CDR3 region has 15 residues. Germline V gives CDR1 MDHEN, CDR2 SYDVKM. V shed 5 bases and J shed 1 base, with 14 bases lying between them. The CDR3 region has the DNA TGTGCCAGCAGTCCGTCCTCACCCCTCCAAGAGACCCAGTACTTC. Protein sequence: CASSPSSPLQETQYF.

The sample holds a few counts of this clonotype. J is TRBJ2-4 and V is TRBV28, with 11 bases that match TRBD2. From germline, CDR1 is MDHEN and CDR2 SYDVKM. The CDR3 has 16 amino acids. V shed 3 bases and J 8 bases; nucleotides not matched to a gene: 9. The CDR3 DNA reads as TGTGCCAGCAGTTTCTACCTAGCGGGAGGTGGGGACATTCAGTACTTC. Residues: CASSFYLAGGGDIQYF.